One sample yielded the 5 T cell receptor beta chains listed below, sequenced in a study of PD-1 blockade in classical Hodgkin lymphoma. The data were produced by immunoSEQ multiplex PCR, yet TCRdb's version contains in-frame clones alone and is incomplete. Counted here are over 25,000 clones, around 87% occurring once; the ten biggest clones make up approximately 0.49%. Time point defined: cycle 4 day 1 (C4D1), after six to seven weeks of nivolumab. Every patient relapsed after autologous stem cell transplantation, and brentuximab vedotin exposure varied. By magnetic negative selection, CD4+ T cells were purified from thawed PBMCs. Specimen: CD4+ T cells from blood, collected before the fourth cycle of nivolumab. All receptors come from a human donor with classical Hodgkin lymphoma.

V usage is TRBV4-1 and J usage is TRBJ2-7, with D uncertain. Germline values: CDR1 MGHRA, CDR2 YSYEKL. CDR3 length: 14 amino acids. V shed 4 bases and J shed 2 bases, with 12 bases lying between them. CDR3 amino acids: CASSRFDTTYEQYF. The CDR3 nucleotides are TGCGCCAGCAGCCGATTCGACACCACCTACGAGCAGTACTTC.

The chain joins TRBV5-4 to TRBJ2-3; D remains ambiguous. V was shortened by 4 bases and J by 4 bases, with 7 bases between the two germline ends. CDR1 SGHNT and CDR2 YYREEE come from the germline V gene (reference sequence). This CDR3 is 12 amino acids long. CDR3 protein: CASSPSADTQYF. CDR3 nucleotide sequence: TGTGCCAGCAGCCCCTCAGCAGATACGCAGTATTTT.

V usage is TRBV18 and J usage is TRBJ2-2, with D tentatively TRBD1 (6 bases). In germline, CDR1 is KGHSH, CDR2 LQKENI. CDR3 size: 16 residues. V lost 2 bases and J lost 0, with 10 bases in between. The CDR3 reads CASSPNRVPNTGELFF. The CDR3 region has the DNA TGTGCCAGCTCACCAAACAGGGTACCGAACACCGGGGAGCTGTTTTTT.

Written as DNA, the CDR3 is TGCGCCAGCAGCTTGGGAGGGGTAAAGGGCAATGAGCAGTTCTTC. Amino acid sequence: CASSLGGVKGNEQFF. The V call is TRBV5-1, the J call TRBJ2-1; D is tentatively TRBD1 or TRBD2 (5 bases each). Deletions cut 0 bases from V and 6 bases from J, with 13 bases between. Germline V gene lookup returns CDR1 SGHRS and CDR2 YFSETQ. CDR3 length: 15 amino acids. Full variable domain (rest looked up from reference TRBV5-1 and TRBJ2-1): KAGVTQTPRYLIKTRGQQVTLSCSPISGHRSVSWYQQTPGQGLQFLFEYFSETQRNKGNFPGRFSGRQFSNSRSEMNVSTLELGDSALYLCASSLGGVKGNEQFFGPGTRLTVL.

This rearrangement joins TRBV19 to TRBJ1-1; D is undetermined. The CDR3 is 13 residues long. V lost 3 bases, J lost 1 base, and 6 bases lay in between. The germline gives CDR1 LNHDA, CDR2 SQIVND (reference sequence). The CDR3 loop reads CASSMVQNTEAFF. As DNA, the CDR3 is TGTGCCAGTAGTATGGTCCAGAACACTGAAGCTTTCTTT.